Detailed here is one T cell receptor beta chain. Its antigen is unidentified. The sample comes from a study of shared clonotypes between healthy human individuals. Study findings and constraints: Non-shared clonotypes displayed generation probabilities falling below those of clonotypes present in all four donors.

The method was immunoSEQ multiplex PCR; TCRdb's version includes in-frame clones alone and lacks a portion of them. The sample shows some 2 million clones, about 95% of them seen only once. Selected positively for CCR7 and CD45RO-negative, naive CD8 cells excluded terminally differentiated effector memory CD45RA+ cells. Adults of Caucasian background living in Nashville, Tennessee made up all donors. The germline V gene has CDR1 MGHRA and CDR2 YSYEKL. Unmatched junction bases numbered 9, after V lost 6 bases and J lost 3 bases. CDR3 length: 16 residues. The chain employs TRBV4-1 and TRBJ2-2, with 8 bases matching TRBD2. The sequenced sample consisted of naive CD8+ T cells sorted from blood. This TCR was recovered from a young man in good health. The CDR3 reads CASRPLSGNHTGELFF. CDR3 bases: TGCGCCAGCAGACCTCTTAGCGGGAATCACACCGGGGAGCTGTTTTTT.